A selection of T cell receptor beta chains follows, all from one sample in a study of T cell responses to AZD1222 COVID-19 vaccine. Some clones are missing from TCRdb's copy, which holds only in-frame ones; the method was immunoSEQ multiplex PCR. The sample carries about 150,000 clones, around nine tenths recorded once. Specimen: peripheral blood, collected 28 days after the second AZD1222 dose. The receptors derive from an adult who received the AZD1222 COVID-19 vaccine. CDR3s leave out the opening cysteine and the closing phenylalanine or tryptophan.

TRBJ1-1,TRBV5-5,ASSLSGTSLMNTEAF
TRBJ2-2,TRBV11-3,ASSFSNTGELF
TRBJ1-5,TRBV7-9,ASSLVPGDNSNQPQH
TRBJ2-1,TRBV5-1,ASSPRVSDEQF
TRBJ2-7,TRBV7-3,ASSPGTSLEQY
TRBJ1-2,TRBV5-6,ASSFYDRVRNYGYT
TRBJ2-7,TRBV27,ASSVREGLPYEQY
TRBJ2-7,TRBV12-3/TRBV12-4,ASAQPGLQQY
TRBJ1-5,TRBV27,ASSPYTTGPGPQH
TRBJ1-1,TRBV6-5,ASRGTDRGEAF
TRBJ1-2,TRBV6-1,ASSEALGASYGYT
TRBJ2-3,TRBV2,ASSPGTASTDTQY
TRBJ2-7,TRBV5-1,ASSHLAGFAYEQY
TRBJ1-5,TRBV19,ASSIRAGKRPQH
TRBJ2-7,TRBV27,ASSFFGSPGEQY
TRBJ2-5,TRBV7-9,ASSLAWGETQY
TRBJ2-5,TRBV19,ASSIVRERVETQY
TRBJ2-7,TRBV10-1,ASSDWGNEQY
TRBJ2-7,TRBV2,ASKLDGPYEQY
TRBJ1-5,TRBV19,ASSRKAGPARRPQH
TRBJ2-3,TRBV2,ASSVTGGRADTQY
TRBJ2-7,TRBV18,ASSPVGGYEQY
TRBJ1-5,TRBV6-1,ASSETGTGGYQPQH
TRBJ2-1,TRBV10-1,ASSEGGSGYNEQF
TRBJ1-2,TRBV5-5,ASTPHPGDFGYT
TRBJ1-5,TRBV5-1,ASSPSGGNQPQH
TRBJ2-2,TRBV10-1,ASSEDSRVTGELF
TRBJ2-5,TRBV23-1,ASSHTGHRGTEETQY
TRBJ2-2,TRBV5-1,ASSSGEAGELF
TRBJ1-2,TRBV19,ASSIVGQRAYGYT
TRBJ1-1,TRBV10-1,ASSEFRGNTEAF
TRBJ2-5,TRBV3-1/TRBV3-2,ASSPRQGQLNRTQY
TRBJ1-2,TRBV5-1,ASSLVRDRGEGGYT
TRBJ1-2,TRBV6-1,ASSEWGGPYGYT
TRBJ2-7,TRBV27,ASSLKPLDYEQY
TRBJ2-7,TRBV29-1,SARPQGGNEQY
TRBJ1-6,TRBV29-1,SVLVGNNNSPLH